Included here is one T cell receptor (beta chain) sequence, with context. What it recognizes is unknown. Use of 60 Vbeta and 13 Jbeta primers characterized the PCR. This table comes from immunoSEQ multiplex PCR, and its TCRdb copy is limited to in-frame clones, with some not included. The sample yields around 210,000 clones, around 80% seen once. This sample stems from a study of cytomegalovirus exposure and HLA in healthy donors. Findings and limits, study-wide: In vitro assays verified that three CMV-associated chains recognized CMV antigens specifically. CMV serostatus stood as the only immune exposure information on hand. Earlier analysis yielded a pattern in which most TCR beta V segments were productive about 87% or about 30% of the time. HLA-A and HLA-B allele assignments for most subjects were reportedly predicted accurately using TCR beta sequences.

The germline gives CDR1 SEHNR, CDR2 FQNEAQ (reference sequence). The CDR3 totals 16 residues. After removal of 0 bases from V and 5 bases from J, the junction contained 5 bases not matched to a gene. The chain links TRBV7-9 to TRBJ2-1; 9 nucleotides line up with TRBD2. Material for sequencing was PBMCs. The clonotype comes from a boy younger than 18 in good health and CMV-seronegative. This CDR3 is CASSLARLADNNEQFF. Written as DNA, the CDR3 is TGTGCCAGCAGCTTAGCCCGACTAGCGGACAACAATGAGCAGTTCTTC.